A selection of T cell receptor beta chains follows, all from one sample in a study of radiation and T cells in renal cell carcinoma. Sequencing was performed with immunoSEQ multiplex PCR; in TCRdb, only in-frame clones are kept and a portion is missing. The sample comprises some 150,000 clones, 86% of which are singletons, and around a sixth rests with the top ten. The source material was blood, sampled from a patient whose treatment included radiotherapy and nephrectomy. Receptors originate from a woman aged 45-59 years with renal cell carcinoma. Each CDR3 is given without its conserved first and last residue. The D gene is left open where the match is weak. The size of a clone is reported for some rows only, either as once, few or many, or as a class for expanded clones.

few | TRBD1 | TRBJ1-5 | TRBV7-2 | ASSAYRGMGQPQH
- | - | TRBJ2-1 | TRBV10-3 | AISTLGNYNEQF
- | - | TRBJ1-5 | TRBV7-3 | ASSSGGNQPQH
- | - | TRBJ2-4 | TRBV4-3 | ASSPGDAENIQY
- | - | TRBJ1-4 | TRBV19 | ASRALSPTNEKLF
- | TRBD1 | TRBJ2-2 | TRBV18 | ASSPPGTGANGELF
- | TRBD1 | TRBJ2-2 | TRBV10-3 | ATKPGQGNTGELF
- | - | TRBJ1-4 | TRBV19 | ASSKTRTNEKLF
- | TRBD2 | TRBJ2-7 | TRBV7-8 | ASSLNLGREPNYEQY
- | TRBD1 | TRBJ2-1 | TRBV11-2 | ASSLEGGGYNEQF
- | - | TRBJ2-3 | TRBV4-3 | ASSQRRSSDTQY
once | - | TRBJ1-5 | TRBV19 | ASSMGTGNNQPQH
- | - | TRBJ2-5 | TRBV7-6 | ASSLFTGGEPQETQY
- | TRBD1 | TRBJ2-7 | TRBV9 | ASSADRYEQY
- | TRBD2 | TRBJ2-2 | TRBV7-2 | ASSLFSGGAGELF
- | - | TRBJ1-1 | TRBV9 | ASSVDGVTEAF
- | TRBD2 | TRBJ2-3 | TRBV7-2 | ASSRNGVGGPTDTQY
- | - | TRBJ1-3 | TRBV25-1 | ASGVDTIY